This T cell receptor (beta chain) was captured by sequencing in a study of blood T cell repertoires in COVID-19. At the level of the study: Nucleic acid was either cDNA or gDNA, and it came from T cells, B-cell-depleted T cells, or PBMCs.

V was pared by 6 bases and J by 1 base, with 12 bases between. This CDR3 is 14 amino acids long. Germline CDR1 and CDR2: WSHSY and SAAADI. In the original processing: Nucleated cell counts were estimated from reference gene primer amplification. Repertoires were generated with immunoSEQ multiplex PCR, while TCRdb's copy carries only in-frame clones and drops some. The D gene and trimming were derived from the DNA, and the V and J assignments and clone size from that table. The sample has 150,000 to 200,000 clones, 86% seen once. Sequencing was done on a sample of peripheral blood. The TCR comes from an elderly woman in a cohort sampled during active or convalescent COVID-19. The chain employs TRBV10-2 and TRBJ1-1; no clear D gene. In DNA, the CDR3 is TGCGCCAGCAGCAAACAGTCGGCGAACACTGAAGCTTTCTTT. Its translation: CASSKQSANTEAFF.